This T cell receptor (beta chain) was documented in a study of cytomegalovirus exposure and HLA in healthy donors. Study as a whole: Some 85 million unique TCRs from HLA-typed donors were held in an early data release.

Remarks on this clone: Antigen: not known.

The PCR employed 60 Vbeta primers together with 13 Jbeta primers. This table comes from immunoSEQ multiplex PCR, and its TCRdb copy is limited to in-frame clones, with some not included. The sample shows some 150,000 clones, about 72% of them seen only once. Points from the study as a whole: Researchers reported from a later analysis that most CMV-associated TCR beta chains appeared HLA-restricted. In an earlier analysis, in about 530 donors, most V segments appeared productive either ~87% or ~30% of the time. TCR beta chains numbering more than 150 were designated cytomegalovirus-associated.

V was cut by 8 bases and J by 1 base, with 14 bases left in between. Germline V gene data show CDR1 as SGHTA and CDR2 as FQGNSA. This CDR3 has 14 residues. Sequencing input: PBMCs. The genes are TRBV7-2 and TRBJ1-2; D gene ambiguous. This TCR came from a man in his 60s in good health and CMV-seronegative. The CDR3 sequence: CASAPLGVNYGYTF. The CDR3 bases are TGTGCCAGCGCCCCCCTCGGGGTTAACTATGGCTACACCTTC.